The clone carrying this T cell receptor beta chain was recorded a few times. Antigen: not known. The data derive from a study of T-cell memory formation after mild COVID-19. Overall study findings and caveats: Cross-reactive memory appears to have joined, as suggested by some responding clones showing up in pre-infection memory. Second-wave clones reaching peak frequency on day 37 lacked confirmed SARS-CoV-2 specificity.

Germline CDR1 reads DFQATT; CDR2 reads SNEGSKA (reference sequence). CDR3 length: 13 residues. Trimming took 4 bases from V and 4 from J, leaving 10 bases between them. TCRdb fed the 5' RACE reads into MiXCR, producing one record per CDR3 protein. The data hold around 340,000 distinct CDR3 sequences, with approximately 15% observed a single time. The chain combines TRBV20-1 with TRBJ2-2; D is possibly TRBD2 (5 bases). This receptor was identified in a man younger than 35 who had mild COVID-19 (a few samples of this study predate the infection). Cell type and time point are not known. The sample taken for sequencing was PBMCs or a T cell subset sorted from them (not recorded which). The CDR3 coding sequence is TGCAGTGCTATCACCGGGGTCACCGGGGAGCTGTTTTTT. It yields the protein CSAITGVTGELFF.